The rows below give T cell receptor beta chains drawn from one sample of a study of T cells in Graves' hyperthyroidism and ophthalmopathy. TCRdb redid the calling of the multiplex PCR reads with MiXCR, one entry per CDR3 protein. This sample has roughly 500,000 distinct CDR3 sequences; around 14% occur once, and the top ten carry about 5.8%. The source material was blood. These receptors were taken from a woman aged 25 to 39 with Graves' hyperthyroidism that later progressed to Graves' ophthalmopathy. Both conserved end residues are part of each CDR3. Fields, in order: D gene, J gene, V gene, clone size, CDR3 protein, CDR3 DNA. The D gene is left open where the match is weak. Size tells how often a clone was seen (once, few, many) or the class of an expanded clone, and some rows leave it out.

>NA|TRBJ2-1|TRBV12-5|few
CASGSGYSAYNEQFF
TGTGCTAGTGGAAGCGGTTATAGCGCCTACAATGAGCAGTTCTTC
>TRBD1|TRBJ2-5|TRBV7-9|NA
CASNPAGTAVTQYF
TGTGCCAGCAACCCTGCCGGGACAGCAGTGACCCAGTACTTC
>NA|TRBJ1-2|TRBV7-9|many
CASSFLYGYTF
TGTGCCAGCAGCTTCCTCTATGGCTACACCTTC
>TRBD2|TRBJ2-1|TRBV19|NA
CASSTLLAGGPDEQFF
TGTGCCAGTAGTACTCTCTTAGCGGGAGGGCCCGATGAGCAGTTCTTC
>NA|TRBJ1-2|TRBV20-1|many
CSARLRGGGYGYTF
TGCAGTGCTAGGTTAAGAGGGGGGGGATATGGCTACACCTTC
>NA|TRBJ1-1|TRBV30|many
CAWIRSSGTEAFF
TGTGCCTGGATTAGATCCAGCGGCACTGAAGCTTTCTTT
>TRBD2|TRBJ2-2|TRBV12-3/TRBV12-4|many
CASTWAGSGRGTGELFF
TGTGCCAGCACCTGGGCGGGTAGCGGGAGAGGAACCGGGGAGCTGTTTTTT
>TRBD1|TRBJ1-1|TRBV20-1|many
CSARDLGTGPGTTEAFF
TGCAGTGCTAGAGATCTGGGGACAGGCCCGGGGACGACTGAAGCTTTCTTT
>NA|TRBJ1-5|TRBV4-3|few
CASSQDRFGGDQPQHF
TGCGCCAGCAGCCAAGATCGATTCGGGGGGGATCAGCCCCAGCATTTT
>NA|TRBJ1-2|TRBV30|NA
CAWSVRIRTDGYTF
TGTGCCTGGAGTGTAAGGATTCGGACAGACGGCTACACCTTC
>NA|TRBJ1-4|TRBV7-2|many
CASSPRGGPDKLFF
TGTGCCAGCAGCCCCAGAGGGGGGCCTGATAAACTGTTTTTT
>TRBD2|TRBJ2-1|TRBV28|many
CASSFQREPNEQFF
TGTGCCAGCAGTTTCCAGCGGGAGCCGAATGAGCAGTTCTTC
>NA|TRBJ1-5|TRBV5-1|few
CASSSHSDQPQHF
TGCGCCAGCAGCTCCCACTCTGATCAGCCCCAGCATTTT
>NA|TRBJ2-7|TRBV7-9|NA
CASSLSPIYPYEQYF
TGTGCCAGCAGCTTATCGCCGATCTATCCCTACGAGCAGTACTTC
>NA|TRBJ1-2|TRBV20-1|NA
CSARDLTTDRGGGYTF
TGCAGTGCTAGAGACCTTACGACAGACCGAGGAGGAGGCTACACCTTC
>TRBD2|TRBJ2-3|TRBV7-9|few
CASSPDGLAGHTDTQYF
TGTGCCAGCAGCCCCGACGGACTAGCGGGGCACACAGATACGCAGTATTTT
>NA|TRBJ2-3|TRBV11-2|many
CASTFSGHYTDTQYF
TGTGCCAGCACCTTTAGCGGCCACTACACAGATACGCAGTATTTT
>NA|TRBJ1-6|TRBV9|many
CASSVAGPPASPLHF
TGTGCCAGCAGCGTCGCGGGACCGCCGGCTTCACCCCTCCACTTT
>NA|TRBJ2-7|TRBV20-1|NA
CSAETGTFNEQYF
TGCAGTGCTGAAACCGGGACGTTTAACGAGCAGTACTTC
>NA|TRBJ2-3|TRBV27|NA
CASRSRGSTDTQYF
TGTGCCAGCAGAAGTCGGGGGAGCACAGATACGCAGTATTTT
>TRBD1|TRBJ2-7|TRBV11-2|many
CASSPRQGRTYEQYF
TGTGCCAGCAGCCCACGACAGGGAAGGACCTACGAGCAGTACTTC
>NA|TRBJ1-4|TRBV28|many
CASMESSPNEKLFF
TGTGCCAGCATGGAGTCCTCTCCTAATGAAAAACTGTTTTTT
>NA|TRBJ2-1|TRBV6-1|few
CASSWSDEQFF
TGTGCCAGCTCTTGGAGTGATGAGCAGTTCTTC
>NA|TRBJ2-7|TRBV6-5|NA
CTSSYQDLTGGPYEQYF
TGTACCAGCAGTTACCAAGACTTGACTGGGGGTCCCTACGAGCAGTACTTC
>TRBD1|TRBJ2-1|TRBV28|many
CASSFPRDREKNEQFF
TGTGCCAGCAGTTTCCCCCGGGACAGGGAAAAGAATGAGCAGTTCTTC
>TRBD2|TRBJ2-5|TRBV5-1|few
CASLETSGSLETQYF
TGCGCCAGCTTGGAGACTAGCGGGAGTTTAGAGACCCAGTACTTC